This T cell receptor (beta chain) derives from a study of blood T cell repertoires in COVID-19. Study details: Acute and convalescent COVID-19 samples came from the United States, Italy and Spain. Sample material is recorded as cDNA or gDNA derived from T cells, B-cell-depleted T cells, or PBMCs.

The authors' processing: Amplifying reference gene primers gave estimates of nucleated cell counts. The data were produced by immunoSEQ multiplex PCR, yet TCRdb's version contains in-frame clones alone and is incomplete. The V and J calls and clone size come from that table; D and trimming were worked out from the DNA. Here the sample spans over 350,000 clones, just over 85% being singletons. The V end was cut by 0 bases, the J end by 2 bases, with 14 bases between. The CDR3 loop spans 16 amino acids. Looked up from germline, CDR1 is WNHNN and CDR2 is SYGVQD (reference sequence). The sample consisted of peripheral blood. The sequence came from a woman in her twenties or thirties with active or convalescent COVID-19. The chain recombines TRBV10-1 with TRBJ2-7; D remains ambiguous. This CDR3 reads CASSESLSGPTYEQYF. The CDR3 DNA reads TGCGCCAGCAGTGAGTCTTTGTCAGGCCCTACCTACGAGCAGTACTTC.